Sequencing of this T cell receptor (beta chain) was carried out in a study of OX40 agonist ivuxolimab in advanced cancers. Study overall: An agonistic anti-OX40 (CD134) antibody, ivuxolimab, was used to treat the patients. Study-wide results and caveats: Low normalized T-cell clonal expansion also characterized some of the nonresponders. Compared with CD4+, CD8+ T cells on average had more expanded clones.

As for this clone: Its antigen remains unidentified.

Clones were read by immunoSEQ multiplex PCR, and TCRdb kept only the in-frame ones, dropping some. This table holds about 30,000 clones, approximately 80% found once. With 2 bases removed from V and 2 bases from J, the gap between germline ends came to 5 bases. The CDR3 has 13 amino acids. In germline, CDR1 is SGHAT, CDR2 FQDESV (reference sequence). The source of this sequence is an adult with an advanced solid tumor such as melanoma, head and neck, liver or kidney cancer. The material sequenced was CD4+ or CD8+ T cells sorted from blood, taken in a trial of the OX40 agonist ivuxolimab. The chain couples TRBV11-1 to TRBJ2-3; no reliable D call. The CDR3 nucleotides read TGTGCCAGCAGCTTATCCCCCACAGATACGCAGTATTTT. Its translation: CASSLSPTDTQYF. The entire variable domain, with the rest obtained from reference TRBV11-1 and TRBJ2-3, is as follows: EAEVAQSPRYKITEKSQAVAFWCDPISGHATLYWYRQILGQGPELLVQFQDESVVDDSQLPKDRFSAERLKGVDSTLKIQPAELGDSAMYLCASSLSPTDTQYFGPGTRLTVL.